These 20 T cell receptor beta chains were sequenced from one sample in a study of blood T cell repertoires in COVID-19. Sequencing used immunoSEQ multiplex PCR; TCRdb keeps in-frame clones, though not all of them. The table includes approximately 330,000 clones, 87% detected once. The sample comprised peripheral blood. The receptor set was obtained from a man aged 30 to 45 with COVID-19, enrolled during active disease.

The chain employs TRBV6-6 and TRBJ2-7, with 7 bases identical to TRBD2. The CDR3 runs 15 residues. V gave up 2 bases and J gave up 3 bases; unmatched junction bases: 7. Germline V gives CDR1 MNHNY, CDR2 SVGAGI (reference sequence). In DNA, the CDR3 is TGTGCCAGCAGTTACGGGGGGGACTTCGGCTACGAGCAGTACTTC. Translating gives CASSYGGDFGYEQYF.

The chain links TRBV4-1 to TRBJ1-1, with TRBD1 identical over 7 bases. J lost 1 base, V lost 2 bases, and 7 bases had no gene match. The CDR3 length is 16 residues. Germline lookup yields CDR1 MGHRA and CDR2 YSYEKL. CDR3 coding DNA: TGCGCCAGCAGCCAAATGAGGGGACAGCCGAACACTGAAGCTTTCTTT. Translation gives CASSQMRGQPNTEAFF.

The chain joins TRBV7-2 to TRBJ1-2, with 7 bases matching TRBD1. CDR3 length: 17 amino acids. Germline-derived CDR1 and CDR2 are SGHTA and FQGNSA. The V and J ends lost 0 bases and 3 bases, in that order; junction bases with no gene match: 10. The CDR3 DNA reads as TGTGCCAGCAGCTTAGCAGGGACAGTCGTTGGGGACTATGGCTACACCTTC. It specifies CASSLAGTVVGDYGYTF.

This clone was detected only a few times. The chain joins TRBV19 to TRBJ1-5; 8 positions match TRBD1. Germline values: CDR1 LNHDA, CDR2 SQIVND (reference sequence). The V and J ends lost 7 bases and 1 base, in that order; junction bases with no gene match: 15. There are 18 residues in the CDR3. DNA of the CDR3: TGTGCCAGTACCCTTTCAGGGGGCTGGGTAAGAAGCAATCAGCCCCAGCATTTT. Residues: CASTLSGGWVRSNQPQHF.

This rearrangement joins TRBV3-1 (or the pseudogene TRBV3-2) to TRBJ2-2; 10 bases fit TRBD1. The V gene end was trimmed by 4 bases and the J gene end by 8 bases; junction bases not matched to a gene: 7. This CDR3 is built from 15 residues. CDR1 is LGHDT and CDR2 is YNNKEL in the germline V gene (reference sequence). The CDR3: CASSPGQGEIGELFF. CDR3 sequence (DNA): TGTGCCAGCAGCCCCGGACAGGGGGAAATAGGGGAGCTGTTTTTT.

The rearrangement uses TRBV7-3 and TRBJ2-7, with TRBD1 matching 7 bases. There are 14 residues in the CDR3. Germline V gene data show CDR1 as SGHTA and CDR2 as FQGTGA. Trimming at V came to 6 bases and at J to 0 bases, leaving 5 bases not matched to a gene. This CDR3 reads CASSPTGISYEQYF. CDR3 DNA: TGTGCCAGCAGTCCGACAGGGATCTCCTACGAGCAGTACTTC.

The rearrangement uses TRBV19 and TRBJ1-2, with TRBD1 identical over 9 bases. The germline V gene encodes CDR1 LNHDA and CDR2 SQIVND (reference sequence). The CDR3 spans 14 residues. V lost 7 bases to trimming and J lost 2 bases; unmatched junction nucleotides: 5. The CDR3 loop is CASIVTGGNYGYTF. In DNA, the CDR3 is TGTGCCAGTATTGTGACAGGGGGAAACTATGGCTACACCTTC.

V and J are TRBV27 and TRBJ2-5; 11 bases match TRBD1. Per the germline V gene, CDR1 is MNHEY and CDR2 is SMNVEV (reference sequence). This CDR3 is 14 amino acids long. V dropped 5 bases and J dropped 7; count of bases not matched to a gene: 6. CDR3 in DNA: TGTGCCAGCAGTGGACAGGGGGCGTATGGGACCCAGTACTTC. Residues: CASSGQGAYGTQYF.

The rearrangement links TRBV6-6 to TRBJ1-1; a possible D gene is TRBD1 (5 bases). The CDR3 is 12 residues long. Germline CDR1 reads MNHNY; CDR2 reads SVGAGI (reference sequence). V shed 6 bases and J shed 6 bases, with 11 bases lying between them. This CDR3 is CASRPQGAEAFF. DNA for the CDR3: TGTGCCAGCAGGCCCCAGGGTGCTGAAGCTTTCTTT.

This clone was found once. This chain links TRBV11-2 with TRBJ2-1, with D hard to call. The V end was cut by 8 bases, the J end by 0 bases, with 14 bases between. This CDR3 is 15 amino acids long. In germline, CDR1 is SGHAT, CDR2 FQNNGV. The CDR3 region has the DNA TGTGCCAGCGGAACACGAAGCGACTCCTACAATGAGCAGTTCTTC. Protein: CASGTRSDSYNEQFF.

V usage is TRBV11-2 and J usage is TRBJ2-5; D may be TRBD1 (5 bases). Germline V gene data show CDR1 as SGHAT and CDR2 as FQNNGV. Deletions cut 5 bases from V and 3 bases from J, with 13 bases between. There are 14 residues in the CDR3. CDR3 region: CASSPRRGKETQYF. The CDR3 nucleotides read TGTGCCAGCAGCCCGAGAAGGGGTAAAGAGACCCAGTACTTC.

Comments on this clone: Distinct nucleotide sequences in the sample also encode this CDR3. The chain joins TRBV5-1 to TRBJ2-7; 10 bases map to TRBD1. This CDR3 is built from 14 residues. V was clipped by 3 bases and J by 3 bases; unmatched bases: 3. Per the germline V gene, CDR1 is SGHRS and CDR2 is YFSETQ. The CDR3 sequence: CASSSGTGVYEQYF. In DNA form, the CDR3 reads TGCGCCAGCAGCTCTGGGACAGGGGTCTACGAGCAGTACTTC.

The chain recombines TRBV2 with TRBJ1-2, with D possibly matching TRBD1 (6 bases). V lost 7 bases and J lost 5, with 17 bases in between. The germline gives CDR1 SNHLY, CDR2 FYNNEI. The CDR3 length is 14 residues. CDR3 DNA: TGTGCCAGCATATCCGGGGGGCAAGGGTATGGCTACACCTTC. Residues: CASISGGQGYGYTF. Full variable domain (missing parts from reference TRBV2 and TRBJ1-2): EPEVTQTPSHQVTQMGQEVILRCVPISNHLYFYWYRQILGQKVEFLVSFYNNEISEKSEIFDDQFSVERPDGSNFTLKIRSTKLEDSAMYFCASISGGQGYGYTFGSGTRLTVV.

This chain links TRBV11-1 with TRBJ1-6, with 7 bases that match TRBD1. Trimming removed 4 bases from V and 4 bases from J; junction bases left unmatched: 4. CDR3 length equals 15 residues. Germline CDR1 SGHAT, CDR2 FQDESV (reference sequence). CDR3 bases: TGTGCCAGCAGCTCCCAGGGACAGTATAATTCACCCCTCCACTTT. Its translation is CASSSQGQYNSPLHF.

This chain links TRBV5-5 with TRBJ2-5, with a tentative D call TRBD1 (5 bases). Germline V gives CDR1 SGHKS, CDR2 YYEKEE (reference sequence). V was shortened by 0 bases and J by 4 bases, with 13 bases between the two germline ends. The CDR3 runs 15 residues. CDR3 in amino acids: CASSLEWTPLETQYF. DNA of the CDR3: TGTGCCAGCAGCTTGGAATGGACACCGTTAGAGACCCAGTACTTC.

This clone was detected a few times. V usage is TRBV11-3 and J usage is TRBJ2-1; D remains unclear. V dropped 0 bases and J dropped 11 bases, with 11 bases sitting between them. Germline V gives CDR1 SGHNT, CDR2 YENEEA. This CDR3 is built from 13 residues. The DNA of the CDR3 is TGTGCCAGCAGCTTAGATCCGACGGGTCAGCAGTTCTTC. It yields the protein CASSLDPTGQQFF.

This sequence joins TRBV5-4 and TRBJ2-7; D is perhaps TRBD1 (6 bases). CDR1 SGHNT and CDR2 YYREEE come from the germline V gene (reference sequence). The length of the CDR3 is 15 residues. Between the trimmed V and J ends, which lost 0 bases and 2 bases, there was a span of 12 bases. Here the CDR3 DNA reads TGTGCCAGCAGCTTGGGGGGCACAGGGACCTACGAGCAGTACTTC. This translates into CASSLGGTGTYEQYF.

This chain uses TRBV5-6 with TRBJ2-5, with 8 bases fitting TRBD1. Trimming removed 7 bases from V and 1 base from J; junction bases left unmatched: 9. The V gene's germline CDR1 is SGHDT and CDR2 YYEEEE. The CDR3 length is 15 residues. Here the CDR3 reads CASSEWTGIQETQYF. The CDR3 DNA sequence: TGTGCCAGCTCGGAATGGACAGGGATCCAAGAGACCCAGTACTTC.

The chain uses TRBV3-1 (or the pseudogene TRBV3-2) and TRBJ2-7, with 7 bases fitting TRBD1. Trimming took 0 bases from V and 3 from J; bases not matched to a gene: 14. CDR3 length: 18 amino acids. Germline V gene sequence: CDR1 LGHDT, CDR2 YNNKEL (reference sequence). The CDR3 here is CASSQDPSWAGGNYEQYF. The CDR3 DNA reads TGTGCCAGCAGCCAAGATCCTTCATGGGCAGGGGGAAACTACGAGCAGTACTTC.

This clone was seen only once. V usage is TRBV11-2 and J usage is TRBJ2-5; 7 bases are shared with TRBD2. The CDR3 extends over 15 amino acids. Germline-derived CDR1 and CDR2 are SGHAT and FQNNGV. V trimming: 1 base; J trimming: 5 bases; junction bases outside the gene matches: 7. CDR3 bases: TGTGCCAGCAGCTTAGCGGGGAGGGTTGGGGAGACCCAGTACTTC. This encodes CASSLAGRVGETQYF.